This passage covers 2 T cell receptor beta chains from one sample sequenced in a study of T cells in Graves' hyperthyroidism and ophthalmopathy. Researchers took RNA transcripts and amplified the TCR beta CDR3 regions from them. A first-round RT-PCR of the TCR CDR3 used the HTBI primer set. TCRdb called the multiplex PCR reads again in MiXCR, with one record for every CDR3 protein. This table has 700,000 or so distinct CDR3 sequences, around 15% appearing once. The sequenced sample consisted of blood. All receptors derive from a man between 18 and 35 years old with Graves' hyperthyroidism.

This clonotype was counted a few times. V usage is TRBV4-2 and J usage is TRBJ1-5; 7 bases match TRBD1. Trimming at V came to 7 bases and at J to 6 bases, leaving 12 bases not matched to a gene. Germline V gene sequence: CDR1 LGHNA, CDR2 YNFKEQ. CDR3 length equals 15 residues. Written as DNA, the CDR3 is TGTGCCAGCAAAAACGAGGCAGGGGGTAGTCAGCCCCAGCATTTT. Protein product: CASKNEAGGSQPQHF.

This clonotype was counted only a few times. V is TRBV4-3 and J is TRBJ2-7, with TRBD2 as a possible D gene (5 bases). Trimming took off 3 bases at V and 5 bases at J, with 14 bases between the two ends. Germline lookup yields CDR1 LGHNA and CDR2 YSLEER. The CDR3 consists of 14 residues. CDR3 amino acids: CASSQDLGSHEQYF. CDR3 bases: TGCGCCAGCAGCCAGGATTTAGGGAGTCACGAGCAGTACTTC.